This passage covers 20 T cell receptor beta chains from one sample sequenced in a study of cytomegalovirus exposure and HLA in healthy donors (dated by TCRdb to about 2017). The library came from the immunoSEQ multiplex PCR assay. The multiplex PCR relied on a mix of 60 forward primers for TCR Vbeta segments and 13 reverse primers for TCR Jbeta segments. TCRdb stores this immuneACCESS table with in-frame sequences only. Part of the clones is absent; in the studies checked, under half of the shortfall reflects unresolved V genes, and no reason is known for the rest. In this sample the table shows 90,000 to 120,000 clones, about 75% of which occur a single time. Of the sample, approximately 6.3% is held by the ten largest clones. Sequencing was done on a sample of PBMCs. The receptor set was obtained from a man aged 60-69 years in good health and CMV-seropositive.

In this sample, this clone turned up once. The V gene is TRBV6-6, the J gene TRBJ2-3; D call uncertain. Trimming took 0 bases from V and 1 from J, leaving 8 bases between them. This CDR3 region has 15 residues. Germline V lookup: CDR1 MNHNY, CDR2 SVGAGI (reference sequence). CDR3 residues: CASSYSFLGTDTQYF. The CDR3 nucleotides are TGTGCCAGCAGTTACTCCTTCTTAGGCACAGATACGCAGTATTTT.

The J gene is TRBJ2-7, the V gene TRBV28, with D perhaps TRBD2 (7 bases). The CDR3 spans 15 residues. Trimming left V 7 bases short and J 1 base short, with 17 bases between. In germline, CDR1 is MDHEN, CDR2 SYDVKM. The CDR3 coding sequence is TGTGCCAGCACCCAAGGGGGGGGGCTATCCTACGAGCAGTACTTC. Translated, it gives CASTQGGGLSYEQYF.

This clone appeared a few times. V and J are TRBV5-6 and TRBJ2-2, with 10 bases fitting TRBD1. Germline V gene data show CDR1 as SGHDT and CDR2 as YYEEEE. V trimming: 3 bases; J trimming: 4 bases; junction bases outside the gene matches: 3. This CDR3 contains 15 residues. The CDR3 DNA sequence: TGTGCCAGCAGCTGGGGGGACAGGGGCACCGGGGAGCTGTTTTTT. Its translation is CASSWGDRGTGELFF.

The J gene is TRBJ1-6, the V gene TRBV10-3, with D possibly matching TRBD1 (5 bases). Germline CDR1 and CDR2: ENHRY and SYGVKD. The CDR3 runs 14 residues. Trimming cost V 4 bases and J 7 bases, with 11 bases left between them. The CDR3 region has the DNA TGTGCCATCAGTGCCGTGGACACCAATTCACCCCTCCACTTT. Its translation is CAISAVDTNSPLHF.

The chain employs TRBV19 and TRBJ1-2, with 7 bases aligning to TRBD1. Unmatched junction bases numbered 8, after V lost 5 bases and J lost 2 bases. The V gene's germline CDR1 is LNHDA and CDR2 SQIVND (reference sequence). The CDR3 covers 15 residues. The CDR3: CASSPRQGGNYGYTF. In DNA, the CDR3 is TGTGCCAGTAGTCCACGACAGGGAGGAAACTATGGCTACACCTTC.

The V and J genes are TRBV29-1 and TRBJ2-1, with no clear D. V lost 3 bases, J lost 0 bases, and 6 bases lay in between. Germline V gene sequence: CDR1 SQVTM, CDR2 ANQGSEA. The CDR3 consists of 13 residues. DNA of the CDR3: TGCAGCGTTGACAGAAACTCCTACAATGAGCAGTTCTTC. Its protein is CSVDRNSYNEQFF.

V usage is TRBV5-6 and J usage is TRBJ2-2; D is uncertain. Trimming took 0 bases from V and 1 from J, leaving 10 bases between them. The germline CDR1 and CDR2 sequences are SGHDT and YYEEEE. The CDR3 runs 16 residues. The CDR3 sequence is CASSLGLSQNTGELFF. In nucleotides, the CDR3 is TGTGCCAGCAGCTTGGGACTTTCACAGAACACCGGGGAGCTGTTTTTT.

This clone was seen just once. This chain joins TRBV7-2 and TRBJ2-5; 11 positions agree with TRBD1. The J call could be wrong; TRBJ2-7 is a better fit for the DNA end. CDR1 is SGHTA, CDR2 FQGNSA, per germline. The CDR3 runs to 16 residues. In DNA, the CDR3 is TGTGCCAGCAGCTTAGGGGGACAGGGGGGAACCTACGAGCAGTACTTC. This codes for CASSLGGQGGTYEQYF.

The J gene is TRBJ1-2, the V gene TRBV9; tentatively, D is TRBD1 (5 bases). V was clipped by 0 bases and J by 5 bases, with 14 bases between them. The CDR3 runs 15 residues. Germline-derived CDR1 and CDR2 are SGDLS and YYNGEE. Written as DNA, the CDR3 is TGTGCCAGCAGCGTAGCTACGGGGGGGATGTATGGCTACACCTTC. This gives the protein CASSVATGGMYGYTF.

This clone has only one observation. The chain recombines TRBV5-1 with TRBJ2-5, with 12 bases aligning to TRBD1. This CDR3 spans 18 amino acids. Unmatched junction bases numbered 14, after V lost 4 bases and J lost 4 bases. Germline CDR1 reads SGHRS; CDR2 reads YFSETQ. The chain's CDR3 is CASSPWDRGRRGGETQYF. The CDR3 DNA reads TGCGCCAGCAGCCCCTGGGACAGGGGGCGAAGGGGAGGAGAGACCCAGTACTTC.

The chain employs TRBV19 and TRBJ1-1; TRBD1 matches 8 bases. This CDR3 has 14 amino acids. The J segment lost 5 bases and the V segment lost 5 bases, leaving 7 bases of the junction unmatched. CDR1 and CDR2 (germline): LNHDA, SQIVND (reference sequence). The CDR3 is CASSPGQGWTEAFF. For the CDR3, the DNA is TGTGCCAGTAGTCCCGGACAGGGTTGGACTGAAGCTTTCTTT.

The chain carries TRBV5-6 and TRBJ1-3, with D perhaps TRBD1 (5 bases). CDR1 is SGHDT and CDR2 is YYEEEE in the germline V gene. CDR3 length equals 15 residues. V shed 3 bases and J shed 4 bases, with 14 bases lying between them. DNA for the CDR3: TGTGCCAGCAGCTCCCGGGGAGGGACCGGAAACACCATATATTTT. It translates to CASSSRGGTGNTIYF.

The V gene is TRBV2, the J gene TRBJ2-1, with D possibly being TRBD2 (6 bases). The germline V and J ends were trimmed by 6 bases and 9 bases, with 12 bases remaining between them. The germline gives CDR1 SNHLY, CDR2 FYNNEI. This CDR3 has 12 amino acids. The CDR3 loop reads CASRDKAGEQFF. CDR3 sequence (DNA): TGTGCCAGCAGGGATAAAGCGGGTGAGCAGTTCTTC.

This clone showed up just a few times. The V gene is TRBV5-6, the J gene TRBJ2-2; no clear D gene. Germline V gene lookup returns CDR1 SGHDT and CDR2 YYEEEE. The V and J ends lost 2 bases and 4 bases respectively, with 3 bases between them. The CDR3 has 12 residues. As DNA, the CDR3 is TGTGCCAGCAGCTTCGGCACCGGGGAGCTGTTTTTT. As protein: CASSFGTGELFF. Using reference TRBV5-6 and TRBJ2-2 for the parts outside the CDR3, the full variable domain is DAGVTQSPTHLIKTRGQQVTLRCSPKSGHDTVSWYQQALGQGPQFIFQYYEEEERQRGNFPDRFSGHQFPNYSSELNVNALLLGDSALYLCASSFGTGELFFGEGSRLTVL.

This chain connects TRBV28 to TRBJ2-4, with D perhaps matching TRBD1 (6 bases). Trimming removed 4 bases at V and 9 bases at J, with 13 bases between. The CDR3 has 13 residues. Germline V gives CDR1 MDHEN, CDR2 SYDVKM. The CDR3 here is CASSSQQGVIQYF. The CDR3 coding sequence is TGTGCCAGCAGTTCCCAACAGGGAGTCATTCAGTACTTC. Full variable domain (rest looked up from reference TRBV28 and TRBJ2-4): DVKVTQSSRYLVKRTGEKVFLECVQDMDHENMFWYRQDPGLGLRLIYFSYDVKMKEKGDIPEGYSVSREKKERFSLILESASTNQTSMYLCASSSQQGVIQYFGAGTRLSVL.

The chain couples TRBV9 to TRBJ2-2; D remains unclear. The CDR3 consists of 13 residues. V lost 2 bases and J lost 1, with 3 bases in between. The V gene's germline CDR1 is SGDLS and CDR2 YYNGEE. The CDR3 region has the DNA TGTGCCAGCAGCGTCTGGAACACCGGGGAGCTGTTTTTT. Translating gives CASSVWNTGELFF. The full variable domain, with the rest looked up from reference TRBV9 and TRBJ2-2, is DSGVTQTPKHLITATGQRVTLRCSPRSGDLSVYWYQQSLDQGLQFLIQYYNGEERAKGNILERFSAQQFPDLHSELNLSSLELGDSALYFCASSVWNTGELFFGEGSRLTVL.

V usage is TRBV11-2 and J usage is TRBJ1-6; a weak D match, TRBD1 (5 bases). V dropped 4 bases and J dropped 6 bases, with 22 bases sitting between them. The CDR3 covers 18 residues. CDR1 SGHAT and CDR2 FQNNGV come from the germline V gene. The CDR3 DNA is TGTGCCAGCAGCTATACTCTACTTCGGAGCGACAGTAATTCACCCCTCCACTTT. Protein: CASSYTLLRSDSNSPLHF.

The genes are TRBV11-1 and TRBJ1-6, with TRBD1 identical over 7 bases. This CDR3 is built from 13 residues. Germline lookup yields CDR1 SGHAT and CDR2 FQDESV (reference sequence). J gave up 9 bases and V 6 bases, and 5 bases lay outside the gene matches. This CDR3 is CASRETGSSPLHF. The CDR3 nucleotides read TGTGCCAGCAGGGAGACAGGGAGTTCACCCCTCCACTTT.

The chain couples TRBV5-1 to TRBJ2-1; 7 positions agree with TRBD2. CDR3 size: 16 residues. Unmatched junction bases numbered 13, after V lost 5 bases and J lost 5 bases. Germline-derived CDR1 and CDR2 are SGHRS and YFSETQ. The CDR3, as DNA: TGCGCCAGCAGGCGTCCTGGGGGGGGAGGGAACAATGAGCAGTTCTTC. Protein sequence: CASRRPGGGGNNEQFF.

The gene calls are TRBV6-5 and TRBJ1-5, with D unresolved. CDR1 and CDR2 (germline): MNHEY, SVGAGI. Trimming pared 2 bases from V and 0 bases from J, leaving 8 bases between. The CDR3 spans 15 residues. The CDR3 DNA sequence: TGTGCCAGCAGTTACCGAACAGATAGCAATCAGCCCCAGCATTTT. As protein: CASSYRTDSNQPQHF.